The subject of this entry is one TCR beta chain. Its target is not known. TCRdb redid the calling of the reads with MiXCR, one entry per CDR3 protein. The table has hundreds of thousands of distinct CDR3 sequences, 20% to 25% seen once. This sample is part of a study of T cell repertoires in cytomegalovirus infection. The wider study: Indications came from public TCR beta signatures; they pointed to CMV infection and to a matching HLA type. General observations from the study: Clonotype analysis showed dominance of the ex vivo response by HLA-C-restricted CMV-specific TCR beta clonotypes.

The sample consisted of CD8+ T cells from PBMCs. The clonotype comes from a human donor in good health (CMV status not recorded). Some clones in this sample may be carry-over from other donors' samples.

CDR3 residues: CASSVVIGQINEQFF. In DNA, the CDR3 is TGTGCCAGCAGCGTAGTAATAGGACAGATCAATGAGCAGTTCTTC. The gene calls are TRBV9 and TRBJ2-1, with D possibly matching TRBD1 (6 bases). The germline CDR1 and CDR2 sequences are SGDLS and YYNGEE. Between the trimmed V and J ends, which lost 0 bases and 6 bases, there was a span of 13 bases. This CDR3 contains 15 residues.